This TCR beta chain was identified during a study of cytomegalovirus exposure and HLA in healthy donors. The CDR3 has 15 amino acids. The V gene lost 5 bases and the J gene lost 7 bases, with 20 bases spanning the gap. Germline V gene sequence: CDR1 MNHEY, CDR2 SMNVEV (reference sequence). Some clones are missing from TCRdb's copy, which holds only in-frame ones; the method was immunoSEQ multiplex PCR. The sample includes some 130,000 clones, around nine tenths of them seen just once. The chain recombines TRBV27 with TRBJ1-2, with D possibly being TRBD1 (6 bases). The origin of this receptor is a man aged 30 to 39 in good health and CMV-seronegative. What was sequenced was PBMCs. The CDR3 here is CASSGTLQGLGGYTF. The CDR3 coding sequence is TGTGCCAGCAGTGGAACGCTACAGGGTTTGGGTGGCTACACCTTC.